This T cell receptor beta chain is from a study of shared clonotypes between healthy human individuals. General study points: The expectation was that sequencing depth would affect clonotype sharing among donors. Around 5.3% of naive CD4 clonotypes were shared across a handful of donors.

CDR1 and CDR2 from the germline V gene are SGHTA and FQGNSA. The ends were cut back, 5 bases at V and 6 bases at J, with 16 bases in the middle. This CDR3 spans 14 amino acids. The table came from immunoSEQ multiplex PCR; TCRdb's copy has only in-frame clones and leaves some out. The sample records roughly 2,000,000 clones, roughly 95% being singletons. For this clone: Antigen unknown.

Only CD45RO-negative cells positively selected for CCR7 counted as naive CD8 cells, so terminally differentiated effector memory CD45RA+ cells were excluded. The receptor was derived from a young man in good health. The chain couples TRBV7-2 to TRBJ1-1, with TRBD1 as a possible D gene (5 bases). The specimen sequenced was naive CD8+ T cells sorted from blood. CDR3 sequence (DNA): TGTGCCAGCAGCCCCCCCCTCGGGGGAGCTGAAGCTTTCTTT. Protein product: CASSPPLGGAEAFF.